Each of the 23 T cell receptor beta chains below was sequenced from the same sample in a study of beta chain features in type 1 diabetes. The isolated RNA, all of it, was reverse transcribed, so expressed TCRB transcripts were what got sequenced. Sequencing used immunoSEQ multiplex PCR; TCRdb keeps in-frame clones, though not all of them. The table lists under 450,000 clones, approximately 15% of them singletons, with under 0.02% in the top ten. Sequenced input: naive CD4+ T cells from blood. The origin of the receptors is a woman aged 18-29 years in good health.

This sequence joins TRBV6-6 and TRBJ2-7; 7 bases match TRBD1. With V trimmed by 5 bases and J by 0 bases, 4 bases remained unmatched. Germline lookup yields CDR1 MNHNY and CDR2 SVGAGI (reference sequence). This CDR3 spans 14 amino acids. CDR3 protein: CASSPTGNSYEQYF. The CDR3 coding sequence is TGTGCCAGCAGTCCGACAGGGAACTCCTACGAGCAGTACTTC.

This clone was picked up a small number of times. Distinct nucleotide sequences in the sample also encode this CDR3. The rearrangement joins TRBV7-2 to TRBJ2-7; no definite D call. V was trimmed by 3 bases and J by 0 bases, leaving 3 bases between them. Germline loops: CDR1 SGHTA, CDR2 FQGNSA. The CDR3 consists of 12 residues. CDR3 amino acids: CASSLSSYEQYF. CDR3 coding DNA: TGTGCCAGCAGCTTGAGCTCCTACGAGCAGTACTTC.

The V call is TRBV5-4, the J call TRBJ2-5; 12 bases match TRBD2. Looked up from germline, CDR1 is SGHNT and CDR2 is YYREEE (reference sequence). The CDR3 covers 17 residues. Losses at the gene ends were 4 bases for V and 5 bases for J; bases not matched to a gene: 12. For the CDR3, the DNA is TGTGCCAGCAGCGGTTCGACTAGCGGGAGAAGATTTGAGACCCAGTACTTC. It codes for CASSGSTSGRRFETQYF.

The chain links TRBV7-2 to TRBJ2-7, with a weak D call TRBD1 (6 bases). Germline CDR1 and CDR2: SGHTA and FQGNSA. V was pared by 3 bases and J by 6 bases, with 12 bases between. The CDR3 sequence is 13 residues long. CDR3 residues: CASSLGRGSEQYF. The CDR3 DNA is TGTGCCAGCAGCTTGGGCAGGGGAAGCGAGCAGTACTTC. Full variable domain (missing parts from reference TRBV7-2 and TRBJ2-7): GAGVSQSPSNKVTEKGKDVELRCDPISGHTALYWYRQSLGQGLEFLIYFQGNSAPDKSGLPSDRFSAERTGGSVSTLTIQRTQQEDSAVYLCASSLGRGSEQYFGPGTRLTVT.

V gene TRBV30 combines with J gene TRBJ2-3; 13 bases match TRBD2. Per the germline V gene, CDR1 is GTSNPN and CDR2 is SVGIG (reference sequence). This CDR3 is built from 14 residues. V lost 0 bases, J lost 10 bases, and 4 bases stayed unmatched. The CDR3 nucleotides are TGTGCCTGGAGTGTTCGACTAGCGGGAGGTGCGCAGTATTTT. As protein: CAWSVRLAGGAQYF.

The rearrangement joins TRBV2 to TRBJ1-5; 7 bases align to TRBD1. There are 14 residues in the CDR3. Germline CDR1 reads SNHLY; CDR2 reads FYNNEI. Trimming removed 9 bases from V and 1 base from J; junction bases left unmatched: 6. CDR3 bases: TGTGCCAGTAACAGGGGTCTGAGCAATCAGCCCCAGCATTTT. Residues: CASNRGLSNQPQHF.

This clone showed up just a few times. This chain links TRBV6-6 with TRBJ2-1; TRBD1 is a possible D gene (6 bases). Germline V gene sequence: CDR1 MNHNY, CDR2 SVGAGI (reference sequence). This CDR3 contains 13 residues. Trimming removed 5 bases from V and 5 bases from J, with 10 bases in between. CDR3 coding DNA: TGTGCCAGCAGTCAGGGGCCGAACAATGAGCAGTTCTTC. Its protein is CASSQGPNNEQFF.

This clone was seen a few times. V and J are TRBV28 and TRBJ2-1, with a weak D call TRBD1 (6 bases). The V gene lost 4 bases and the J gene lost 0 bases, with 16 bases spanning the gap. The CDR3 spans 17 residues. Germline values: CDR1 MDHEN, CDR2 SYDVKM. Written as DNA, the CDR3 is TGTGCCAGCAGTTACCAGGGGCGAAGTAGCTCCTACAATGAGCAGTTCTTC. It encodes CASSYQGRSSSYNEQFF.

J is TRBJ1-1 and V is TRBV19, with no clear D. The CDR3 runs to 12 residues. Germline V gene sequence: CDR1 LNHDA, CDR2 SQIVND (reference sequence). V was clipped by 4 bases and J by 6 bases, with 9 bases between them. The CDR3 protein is CASSTRGPEAFF. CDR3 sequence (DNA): TGTGCCAGTAGTACCCGAGGCCCTGAAGCTTTCTTT.

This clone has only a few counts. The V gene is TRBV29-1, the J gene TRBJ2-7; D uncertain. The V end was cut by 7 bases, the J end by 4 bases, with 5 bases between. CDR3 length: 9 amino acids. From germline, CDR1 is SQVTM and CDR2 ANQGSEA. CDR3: CSAYYEQYF. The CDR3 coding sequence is TGCAGCGCCTATTACGAGCAGTACTTC.

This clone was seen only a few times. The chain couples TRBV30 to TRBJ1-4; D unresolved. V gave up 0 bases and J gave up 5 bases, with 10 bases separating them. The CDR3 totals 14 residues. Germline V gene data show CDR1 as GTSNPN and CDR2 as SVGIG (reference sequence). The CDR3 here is CAWSVLLPNEKLFF. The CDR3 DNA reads TGTGCCTGGAGTGTACTGCTTCCGAATGAAAAACTGTTTTTT.

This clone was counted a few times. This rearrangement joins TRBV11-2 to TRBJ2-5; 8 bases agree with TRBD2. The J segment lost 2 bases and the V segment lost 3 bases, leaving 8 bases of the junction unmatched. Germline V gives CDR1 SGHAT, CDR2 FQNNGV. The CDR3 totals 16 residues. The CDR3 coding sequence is TGTGCCAGCAGCTTCGTAGCGGGGAGCCTACAAGAGACCCAGTACTTC. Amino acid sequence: CASSFVAGSLQETQYF.

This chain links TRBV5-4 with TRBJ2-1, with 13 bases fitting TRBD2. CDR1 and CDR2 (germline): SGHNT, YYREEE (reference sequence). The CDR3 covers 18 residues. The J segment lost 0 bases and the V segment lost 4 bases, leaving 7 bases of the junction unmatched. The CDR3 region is CASSTGTSGTSSYNEQFF. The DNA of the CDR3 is TGTGCCAGCAGCACCGGGACTAGCGGGACGAGCTCCTACAATGAGCAGTTCTTC.

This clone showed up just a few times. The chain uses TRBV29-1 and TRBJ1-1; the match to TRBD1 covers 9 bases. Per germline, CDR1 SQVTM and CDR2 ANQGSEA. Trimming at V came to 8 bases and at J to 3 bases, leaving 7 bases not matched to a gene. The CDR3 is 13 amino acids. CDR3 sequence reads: CSTKQGAHTEAFF. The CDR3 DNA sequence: TGCAGCACCAAACAGGGGGCTCACACTGAAGCTTTCTTT. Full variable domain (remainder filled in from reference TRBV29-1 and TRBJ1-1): SAVISQKPSRDICQRGTSLTIQCQVDSQVTMMFWYRQQPGQSLTLIATANQGSEATYESGFVIDKFPISRPNLTFSTLTVSNMSPEDSSIYLCSTKQGAHTEAFFGQGTRLTVV.

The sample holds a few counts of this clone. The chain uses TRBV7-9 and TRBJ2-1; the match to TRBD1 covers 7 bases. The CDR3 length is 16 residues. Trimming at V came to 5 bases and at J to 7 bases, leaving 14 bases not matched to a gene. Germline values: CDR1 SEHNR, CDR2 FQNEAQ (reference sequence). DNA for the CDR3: TGTGCCAGCAGCCCGCTTGGACAGGTTACAGAGAATGAGCAGTTCTTC. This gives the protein CASSPLGQVTENEQFF.

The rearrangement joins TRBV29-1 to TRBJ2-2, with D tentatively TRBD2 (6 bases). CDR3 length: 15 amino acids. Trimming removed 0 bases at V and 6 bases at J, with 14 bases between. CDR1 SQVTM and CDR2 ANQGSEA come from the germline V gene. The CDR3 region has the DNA TGCAGCGTTGAAGATCAAGACACTAGCTCCGGGGAGCTGTTTTTT. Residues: CSVEDQDTSSGELFF.

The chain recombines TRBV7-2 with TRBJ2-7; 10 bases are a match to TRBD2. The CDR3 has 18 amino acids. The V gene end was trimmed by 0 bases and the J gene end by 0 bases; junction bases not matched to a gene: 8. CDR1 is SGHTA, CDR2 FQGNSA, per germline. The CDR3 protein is CASSLAALAGHFSYEQYF. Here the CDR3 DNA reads TGTGCCAGCAGCTTAGCCGCACTAGCGGGACACTTCTCCTACGAGCAGTACTTC. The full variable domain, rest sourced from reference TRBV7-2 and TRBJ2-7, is GAGVSQSPSNKVTEKGKDVELRCDPISGHTALYWYRQSLGQGLEFLIYFQGNSAPDKSGLPSDRFSAERTGGSVSTLTIQRTQQEDSAVYLCASSLAALAGHFSYEQYFGPGTRLTVT.

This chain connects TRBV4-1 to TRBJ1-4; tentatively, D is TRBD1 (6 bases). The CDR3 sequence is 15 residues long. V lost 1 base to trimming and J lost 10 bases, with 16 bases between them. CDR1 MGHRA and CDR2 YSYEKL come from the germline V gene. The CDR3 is CASSQVGQSTSKLFF. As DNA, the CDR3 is TGCGCCAGCAGCCAAGTTGGACAGTCAACCTCAAAACTGTTTTTT.

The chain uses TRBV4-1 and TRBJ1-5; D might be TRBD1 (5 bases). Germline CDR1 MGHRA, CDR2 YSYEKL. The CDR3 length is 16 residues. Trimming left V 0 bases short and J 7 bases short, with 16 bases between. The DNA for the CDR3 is TGCGCCAGCAGCCAAGAAATTTCGGGGGGACGGCAGCCCCAGCATTTT. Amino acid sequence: CASSQEISGGRQPQHF.

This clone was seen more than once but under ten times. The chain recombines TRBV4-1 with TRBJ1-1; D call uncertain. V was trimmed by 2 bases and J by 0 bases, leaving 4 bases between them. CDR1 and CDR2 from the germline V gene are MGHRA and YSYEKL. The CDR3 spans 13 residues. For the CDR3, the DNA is TGCGCCAGCAGCCAAACAGTGAACACTGAAGCTTTCTTT. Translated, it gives CASSQTVNTEAFF.

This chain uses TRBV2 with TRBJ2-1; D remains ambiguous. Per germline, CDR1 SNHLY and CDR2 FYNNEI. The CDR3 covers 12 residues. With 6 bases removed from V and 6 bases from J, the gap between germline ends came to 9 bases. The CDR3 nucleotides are TGTGCCAGCAGAGACGACATCAATGAGCAGTTCTTC. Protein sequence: CASRDDINEQFF.

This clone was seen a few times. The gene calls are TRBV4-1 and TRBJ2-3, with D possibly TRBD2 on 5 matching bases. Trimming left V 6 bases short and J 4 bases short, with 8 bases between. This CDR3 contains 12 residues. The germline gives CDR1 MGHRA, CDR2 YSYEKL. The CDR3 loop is CASSLLADTQYF. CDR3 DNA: TGCGCCAGCAGTCTACTAGCAGATACGCAGTATTTT.

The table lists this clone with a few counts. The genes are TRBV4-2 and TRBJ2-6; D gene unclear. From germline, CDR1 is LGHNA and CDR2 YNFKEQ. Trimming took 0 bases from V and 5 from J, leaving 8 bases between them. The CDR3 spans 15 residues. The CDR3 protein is CASSQEELRANVLTF. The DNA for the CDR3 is TGTGCCAGCAGCCAAGAAGAGCTACGGGCCAACGTCCTGACTTTC.